This T cell receptor beta chain appears in the sequencing data of a study of a mutant IDH1 vaccine in newly diagnosed glioma. The time point was: baseline, week 1 (first vaccination visit). Treatment reported: pre-vaccination baseline after standard-of-care therapy. From germline, CDR1 is SGHRS and CDR2 YFSETQ. V lost 1 base, J lost 3 bases, and 8 bases lay in between. The CDR3 has 14 residues. In its sample, this clone was seen once. Libraries were prepared by immunoSEQ multiplex PCR; TCRdb keeps only in-frame clonotypes and omits some of them. The sample shows 50,000 to 65,000 clones, about 74% of them seen only once.

The sample in question was PBMCs, obtained from a glioma patient treated with radiotherapy, temozolomide or both. The chain links TRBV5-1 to TRBJ2-4, with unresolved D. This receptor was identified in a woman aged 40 to 49 with glioma. The CDR3 nucleotides read TGCGCCAGCAGCTTGACTTGGGACAAAAACATTCAGTACTTC. This codes for CASSLTWDKNIQYF. Looking up the rest from reference TRBV5-1 and TRBJ2-4 gives the full variable domain: KAGVTQTPRYLIKTRGQQVTLSCSPISGHRSVSWYQQTPGQGLQFLFEYFSETQRNKGNFPGRFSGRQFSNSRSEMNVSTLELGDSALYLCASSLTWDKNIQYFGAGTRLSVL.